This record covers a single T cell receptor beta chain. Antigen specificity is unknown. The source of the sample is a study of T cell responses to AZD1222 COVID-19 vaccine. Regarding the study as a whole: Spike was spanned by vaccine-associated CD4 TCRs, which were dominant at 160-218 and 743-854. Females outnumbered males among donors, who were mostly white British; clonal diversity was possibly underestimated.

The table came from immunoSEQ multiplex PCR; TCRdb's copy has only in-frame clones and leaves some out. The data hold about 84,000 clones, with 70% to 90% observed a single time. The CDR3 runs to 16 residues. The V gene's germline CDR1 is SGHNT and CDR2 YYREEE (reference sequence). Deletions cut 2 bases from V and 0 bases from J, with 13 bases between. The sequence derives from an adult who received the AZD1222 COVID-19 vaccine. This specimen was peripheral blood, taken 28 days after the second AZD1222 dose. The chain has TRBV5-4 and TRBJ2-3; TRBD2 is a possible D gene (5 bases). The CDR3 region has the DNA TGTGCCAGCAGCTTCGAGCGGTTCGCTAGCACAGATACGCAGTATTTT. The encoded protein is CASSFERFASTDTQYF.